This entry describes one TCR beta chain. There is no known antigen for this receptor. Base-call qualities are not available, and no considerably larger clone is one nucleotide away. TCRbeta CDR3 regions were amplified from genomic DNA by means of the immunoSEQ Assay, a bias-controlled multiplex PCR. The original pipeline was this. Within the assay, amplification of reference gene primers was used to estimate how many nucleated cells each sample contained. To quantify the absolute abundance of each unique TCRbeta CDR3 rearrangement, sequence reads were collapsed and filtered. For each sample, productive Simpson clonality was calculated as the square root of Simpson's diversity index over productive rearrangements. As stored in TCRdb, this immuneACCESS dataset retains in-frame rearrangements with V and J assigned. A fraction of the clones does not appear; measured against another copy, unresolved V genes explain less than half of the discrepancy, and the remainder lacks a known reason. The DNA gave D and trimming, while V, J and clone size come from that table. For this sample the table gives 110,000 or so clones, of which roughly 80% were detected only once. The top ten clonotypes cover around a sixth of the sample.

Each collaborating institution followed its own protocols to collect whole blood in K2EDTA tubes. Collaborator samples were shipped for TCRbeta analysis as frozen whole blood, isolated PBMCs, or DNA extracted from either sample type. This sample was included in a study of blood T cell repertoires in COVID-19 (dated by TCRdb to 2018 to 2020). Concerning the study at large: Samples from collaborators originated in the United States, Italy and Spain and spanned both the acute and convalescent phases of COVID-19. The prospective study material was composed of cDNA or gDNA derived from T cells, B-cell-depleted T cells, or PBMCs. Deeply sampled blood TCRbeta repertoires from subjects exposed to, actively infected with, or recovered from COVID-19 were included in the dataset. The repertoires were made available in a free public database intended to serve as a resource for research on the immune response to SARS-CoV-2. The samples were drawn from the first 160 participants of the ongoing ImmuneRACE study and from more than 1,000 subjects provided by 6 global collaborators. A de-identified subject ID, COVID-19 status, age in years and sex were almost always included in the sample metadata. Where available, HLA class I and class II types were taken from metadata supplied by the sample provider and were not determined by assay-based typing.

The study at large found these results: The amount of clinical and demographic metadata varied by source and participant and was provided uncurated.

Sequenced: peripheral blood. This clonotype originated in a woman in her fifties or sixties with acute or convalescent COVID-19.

The DNA sequence is as follows: TGTGCCAGCAGCGCCTATTCCTTGGGGGGGAACGACTATGGCTACACCTTC. Its amino acids are CASSAYSLGGNDYGYTF. The chain is assembled from TRBV9 and TRBJ1-2; TRBD1 could be the D gene, as 5 bases match. The CDR3 runs 17 residues from the cysteine to the phenylalanine. The read is trimmed to its CDR3 DNA, 51 bases read in frame from base 1. V was cut back by 3 bases and J by 3 bases, leaving a gap of 21 bases between them. CDR1 SGDLS and CDR2 YYNGEE are derived from the germline V gene.